The next 15 T cell receptor beta chains were all read from a single sample in a study of response to subunit inactivated influenza vaccine. Using its own MiXCR run on the RT-PCR reads, TCRdb lists one record per CDR3 protein. The sample lists about 480,000 distinct CDR3 sequences, 25% occurring once. The sequencing used CD4+ T cells sorted from PBMCs, collected 5 days after vaccination. The source is a man aged 50 to 60 who received an inactivated influenza vaccine.

This clonotype has at least ten counts. The chain combines TRBV7-3 with TRBJ2-2; no clear D gene. The V end lost 5 bases, the J end lost 8 bases, and 12 bases lay between the germline ends. This CDR3 spans 13 amino acids. Germline values: CDR1 SGHTA, CDR2 FQGTGA. CDR3 protein: CASSRGVTGELFF. CDR3 in DNA: TGTGCCAGCAGCCGTGGGGTGACGGGGGAGCTGTTTTTT.

This clonotype showed up just a few times. The V call is TRBV5-1, the J call TRBJ2-2; D is unclear. With 6 bases removed from V and 1 base from J, the gap between germline ends came to 7 bases. This CDR3 has 13 residues. Germline CDR1 reads SGHRS; CDR2 reads YFSETQ. The CDR3: CASNVGNTGELFF. CDR3 bases: TGCGCCAGCAACGTGGGGAACACCGGGGAGCTGTTTTTT.

In this sample, this clonotype turned up a few times. V usage is TRBV20-1 and J usage is TRBJ2-3; the D is unclear. Germline values: CDR1 DFQATT, CDR2 SNEGSKA (reference sequence). The CDR3 consists of 9 residues. CDR3 sequence: CRAGDTQYF. The CDR3 DNA is TGCAGAGCCGGCGATACGCAGTATTTT.

The J gene is TRBJ2-7, the V gene TRBV20-1; 8 positions agree with TRBD1. Germline CDR1 and CDR2: DFQATT and SNEGSKA (reference sequence). Losses at the gene ends were 0 bases for V and 4 bases for J; bases not matched to a gene: 11. The CDR3 has 16 residues. The CDR3 loop is CSARDPRGQGVYEQYF. CDR3 sequence (DNA): TGCAGTGCTAGAGACCCCAGAGGACAGGGAGTTTACGAGCAGTACTTC.

The rearrangement uses TRBV6-1 and TRBJ1-4; 10 positions agree with TRBD1. This CDR3 comprises 15 residues. The V and J ends lost 7 bases and 8 bases, in that order; junction bases with no gene match: 10. Looked up from germline, CDR1 is MNHNS and CDR2 is SASEGT. CDR3 sequence (DNA): TGTGCCAGCAACAGACGACAGGGGGCGAGGGAAAAACTGTTTTTT. This codes for CASNRRQGAREKLFF.

This clonotype was observed a few times. The chain recombines TRBV20-1 with TRBJ2-1, with TRBD1 as a possible D gene (5 bases). V gave up 1 base and J gave up 3 bases, with 16 bases separating them. This CDR3 region has 16 residues. Looked up from germline, CDR1 is DFQATT and CDR2 is SNEGSKA (reference sequence). CDR3 protein: CSARGTPSAGYNEQFF. The CDR3 nucleotides read TGCAGTGCTAGAGGGACACCCTCAGCAGGCTACAATGAGCAGTTCTTC.

V gene TRBV7-2 combines with J gene TRBJ2-5; 10 bases fit TRBD2. CDR1 is SGHTA and CDR2 is FQGNSA in the germline V gene. The CDR3 consists of 16 residues. Losses at the gene ends were 4 bases for V and 5 bases for J; bases not matched to a gene: 10. DNA of the CDR3: TGTGCCAGCAGCTGGAACCAGCGGGGGGGCCATGAGACCCAGTACTTC. Translation gives CASSWNQRGGHETQYF.

In this sample, this clonotype turned up a few times. The chain recombines TRBV29-1 with TRBJ1-2; 7 positions agree with TRBD1. The V segment lost 1 base and the J segment 8 bases; nucleotides outside the gene matches: 4. This CDR3 has 12 residues. Germline values: CDR1 SQVTM, CDR2 ANQGSEA. In DNA form, the CDR3 reads TGCAGCGTTGAAGGTACAGGGGACGGCTACACCTTC. As protein: CSVEGTGDGYTF.

The V gene is TRBV20-1, the J gene TRBJ1-1, with a weak D call TRBD1 (5 bases). The germline CDR1 and CDR2 sequences are DFQATT and SNEGSKA (reference sequence). The CDR3 contains 12 residues. The DNA of the CDR3 is TGCAGGGTCCCTGGGGGGAACACTGAAGCTTTCTTT. This translates into CRVPGGNTEAFF.

V gene TRBV29-1 combines with J gene TRBJ2-3; 9 bases fit TRBD1. The CDR3 consists of 13 residues. Germline lookup yields CDR1 SQVTM and CDR2 ANQGSEA. Germline trimming cut 6 bases from V and 1 base from J; bases unmatched to any gene: 2. In DNA form, the CDR3 reads TGCAGCGTCGGGGACAGGGGCACAGATACGCAGTATTTT. Protein sequence: CSVGDRGTDTQYF.

The chain uses TRBV6-1 and TRBJ2-5; 8 nucleotides align to TRBD1. Trimming removed 8 bases from V and 2 bases from J; junction bases left unmatched: 7. Germline V gene data show CDR1 as MNHNS and CDR2 as SASEGT. The CDR3 is made up of 14 amino acids. In DNA form, the CDR3 reads TGTGCCAGCCAGGGGGCGCGGATACAAGAGACCCAGTACTTC. Protein sequence: CASQGARIQETQYF.

This rearrangement joins TRBV20-1 to TRBJ2-3; D uncertain. This CDR3 has 12 residues. Germline V gives CDR1 DFQATT, CDR2 SNEGSKA (reference sequence). Trimming left V 5 bases short and J 6 bases short, with 12 bases between. DNA of the CDR3: TGCAGTGCTCCCCCGCCTCACGATACGCAGTATTTT. Translating it yields CSAPPPHDTQYF.

DNA of the CDR3: TGTGCCAGCAGCCCACAGGGGGCAGGTGAAAAACTGTTTTTT. Translation: CASSPQGAGEKLFF. This chain links TRBV12-3 or TRBV12-4 with TRBJ1-4; 9 positions match TRBD1. V was clipped by 6 bases and J by 7 bases; unmatched bases: 6. This CDR3 spans 14 amino acids.

This clonotype was detected a few times. This chain links TRBV20-1 with TRBJ2-2, with D unclear. CDR1 is DFQATT and CDR2 is SNEGSKA in the germline V gene (reference sequence). The CDR3 contains 14 residues. Trimming removed 6 bases from V and 2 bases from J, with 13 bases in between. The CDR3 bases are TGCAGTGCGACCCCGACCGTTAACACCGGGGAGCTGTTTTTT. Translated, it gives CSATPTVNTGELFF.

The table lists this clonotype with a few counts. The genes are TRBV25-1 and TRBJ2-3, with 10 positions matching TRBD2. Looked up from germline, CDR1 is MGHDK and CDR2 is SYGVNS. The CDR3 is 14 residues long. V was clipped by 8 bases and J by 0 bases; unmatched bases: 2. The CDR3 sequence is CASELAGSTDTQYF. The CDR3 coding sequence is TGTGCCAGCGAACTAGCGGGAAGCACAGATACGCAGTATTTT.